The following is a T cell receptor beta chain sequence with its context. Its matching antigen is unknown. Germline V gene lookup returns CDR1 SGHRS and CDR2 YFSETQ. V was pared by 1 base and J by 5 bases, with 10 bases between. This CDR3 is built from 14 residues. The treatment here: oral pan-JAK inhibitor, 5-10 mg twice daily. Peripheral blood and lesional scalp punch biopsies came from alopecia areata patients. It was cDNA, reverse transcribed from extracted RNA, that served as the sequencing template. The assay was immunoSEQ multiplex PCR, and TCRdb's table has in-frame clones only and misses some. The table includes around 300,000 clones, 60% detected once. These data belong to a study of CD8+ T cells in alopecia areata. About the study: Treatment comprised oral tofacitinib, 5 to 10 mg twice daily, in treated patients.

Study-wide points: Greater clonality was observed in lesional scalp samples, especially alopecia totalis/universalis, versus normal scalp. Tofacitinib significantly decreased scalp clonality and expanded CD8+ clones among top 100.

V usage is TRBV5-1 and J usage is TRBJ2-1; no clear D gene. The sequence was obtained from a human donor with alopecia areata. The starting material was CD4+ T cells sorted from blood, obtained around week 54, from a patient treated with tofacitinib. CDR3 amino acids: CASSLWAPNNEQFF. The DNA of the CDR3 is TGCGCCAGCAGCTTGTGGGCACCGAACAATGAGCAGTTCTTC.